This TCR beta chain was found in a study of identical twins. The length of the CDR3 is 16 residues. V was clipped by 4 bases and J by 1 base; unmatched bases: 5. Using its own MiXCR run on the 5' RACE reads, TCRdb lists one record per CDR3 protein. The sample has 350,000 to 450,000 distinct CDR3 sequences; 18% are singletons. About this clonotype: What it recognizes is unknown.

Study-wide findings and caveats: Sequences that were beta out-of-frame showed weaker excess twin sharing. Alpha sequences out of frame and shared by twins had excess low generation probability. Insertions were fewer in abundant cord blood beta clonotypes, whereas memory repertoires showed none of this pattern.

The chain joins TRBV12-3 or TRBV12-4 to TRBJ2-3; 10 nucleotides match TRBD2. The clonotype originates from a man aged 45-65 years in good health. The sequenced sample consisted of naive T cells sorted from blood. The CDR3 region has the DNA TGTGCCAGCAGTTCTCTAGCGGGAGCAGGCACAGATACGCAGTATTTT. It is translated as CASSSLAGAGTDTQYF.